The rows below give T cell receptor beta chains drawn from one sample of a study of post-analysis software for immune sequencing data. TCRdb re-called the PCR reads with MiXCR, one entry per CDR3 protein. The sample includes about 770,000 distinct CDR3 sequences, around 42% of them seen just once. The source material was blood. Receptor source: a girl between 10 and 17 years old with multiple sclerosis. The CDR3 runs from the conserved cysteine through the conserved F or W. Fields, in order: D gene, clone size, V gene, J gene, CDR3 DNA, CDR3 protein. A D gene is named only where the DNA matches it firmly. Size tells how often a clone was seen (once, few, many) or the class of an expanded clone, and some rows leave it out.

TRBD1	.	TRBV5-6	TRBJ1-2	TGTGCCAGCAGCTTGCAAGGGACAGGGGAACACTATGGCTACACCTTC	CASSLQGTGEHYGYTF
TRBD1	.	TRBV10-2	TRBJ1-5	TGCGCCAGCAGTTCTACCGGGACAGCTTATCAGCCCCAGCATTTT	CASSSTGTAYQPQHF
.	.	TRBV5-1	TRBJ2-3	TGCGCCAGCAGCAGGCCCCAGGGGTCCTACACAGATACGCAGTATTTT	CASSRPQGSYTDTQYF
.	.	TRBV9	TRBJ1-6	TGTGCCAGCAGCGGGGGGGTTTCCTATAATTCACCCCTCCACTTT	CASSGGVSYNSPLHF
.	.	TRBV5-5	TRBJ2-5	TGTGCCAGCAGCTTGGAGTGGCGAAATTCCCAAGAGACCCAGTACTTC	CASSLEWRNSQETQYF
.	.	TRBV29-1	TRBJ2-6	TGCAGCGTCATAACAGGCTCTGGGGCCAACGTCCTGACTTTC	CSVITGSGANVLTF
TRBD2	.	TRBV6-6	TRBJ2-3	TGTGCCAGCAACGGGAGGACTAGCACAGATACGCAGTATTTT	CASNGRTSTDTQYF
.	.	TRBV20-1	TRBJ1-1	TGCAGTGTAACGAAGCCAGGAGCCCGAGCTTTCTTT	CSVTKPGARAFF
TRBD2	.	TRBV5-1	TRBJ2-1	TGCGCCAGCAGGGAGACTAGCACCAATGAGCGGTTCTTC	CASRETSTNERFF
.	.	TRBV5-1	TRBJ2-5	TGCGCCAGCAGCTCGACATTCTCCGAGACCCAGTACTTC	CASSSTFSETQYF
.	.	TRBV7-2	TRBJ2-5	TGTGCCAGCAGCCGAGGAGCAGGTCCGGGGGAAGAGACCCAGTACTTC	CASSRGAGPGEETQYF
TRBD1	.	TRBV27	TRBJ2-7	TGTGCCAGCAGTTTCACGGGACAGGGACTCTACGAGCAGTACTTC	CASSFTGQGLYEQYF
TRBD2	.	TRBV5-1	TRBJ2-1	TGCGCCAGCAGCTTCAGAACTAGCGGTGCCAATGAGCAGTTCTTC	CASSFRTSGANEQFF
TRBD2	few	TRBV5-1	TRBJ2-7	TGCGCCAGCAGCTTGGGGACTAGCGGGAGGGCCGTCAACGAGCAGTACTTC	CASSLGTSGRAVNEQYF
.	.	TRBV20-1	TRBJ2-3	TGCAGTGCTATCCGGGTGGACGGCACAGATACGCAGTATTTT	CSAIRVDGTDTQYF
.	.	TRBV29-1	TRBJ1-2	TGCAGCGTGGAAGAGACCGCCTATGGCTACACCTTC	CSVEETAYGYTF
TRBD2	once	TRBV20-1	TRBJ2-1	TGCAGTGCTAGTAGCGTAGCGGGGGTCGATGAGCAGTTCTTC	CSASSVAGVDEQFF
.	.	TRBV7-3	TRBJ2-1	TGTGCCAGCAGCTTAATCGGTGGGAATGAGCAGTTCTTC	CASSLIGGNEQFF
.	.	TRBV11-2	TRBJ2-5	TGTGCCAGCAGCTTCATGGGGACGGCGGCACAAGAGACCCAGTACTTC	CASSFMGTAAQETQYF
TRBD2	few	TRBV10-3	TRBJ2-7	TGTGCCATCAGTGAGTCGGGACTAGCATACGAGCAGTACTTC	CAISESGLAYEQYF
.	.	TRBV6-6	TRBJ1-5	TGTGCCAGCAGCTCCGGGACTGGGGAGAATCAGCCCCAGCATTTT	CASSSGTGENQPQHF
TRBD2	.	TRBV12-3/TRBV12-4	TRBJ2-3	TGTGCCAGCAGTTTTCTAGCGGGAGTGTCAGATACGCAGTATTTT	CASSFLAGVSDTQYF
.	.	TRBV29-1	TRBJ2-3	TGCAGCGTTGACACAGGGTGGCCGACAGATACGCAGTATTTT	CSVDTGWPTDTQYF
.	few	TRBV20-1	TRBJ2-1	TGCAGTGCTAGGGGACTCCACAATGAGCAGTTCTTC	CSARGLHNEQFF
TRBD2	.	TRBV20-1	TRBJ2-1	TGCAGTGCACCCCCGGGACTAGCGGGAAATAATGTGCAGTTCTTC	CSAPPGLAGNNVQFF
TRBD2	.	TRBV4-2	TRBJ2-5	TGTGCCAGCAGCCAAGGTCTAGCGGGAGCCACGGGGGAGACCCAGTACTTC	CASSQGLAGATGETQYF
.	.	TRBV12-3/TRBV12-4	TRBJ2-7	TGTGCCAGCAGGTGGGACTCGGGCTACGAGCAGTACTTC	CASRWDSGYEQYF
.	once	TRBV6-5	TRBJ2-7	TGTGCCAACACGACTCCGGAAAGGTACCCCTACGAGCAGTACTTC	CANTTPERYPYEQYF
.	.	TRBV7-2	TRBJ1-5	TGTGCCAGCACTGAAAGCCCCAAGCGGGGTCAGCCCCAGCATTTT	CASTESPKRGQPQHF
TRBD2	.	TRBV4-2	TRBJ2-1	TGTGCCAGCAGCCAAGTATTAGCGGGAGGTTATGAGCAGTTCTTC	CASSQVLAGGYEQFF
TRBD2	.	TRBV7-2	TRBJ2-3	TGTGCCAGCAGCTCGAAACCTAGCGGACCCGCTGAACCAGATACGCAGTATTTT	CASSSKPSGPAEPDTQYF
TRBD2	few	TRBV20-1	TRBJ2-1	TGCAGTGCTAGAGCTTCCGGGACTAGCGGGAGTTTTGGCAATGAGCAGTTCTTC	CSARASGTSGSFGNEQFF
.	.	TRBV6-1	TRBJ2-1	TGTGCCAGCAGTGATGACGGCTACAATGAGCAGTTCTTC	CASSDDGYNEQFF
.	few	TRBV25-1	TRBJ2-7	TGTGCCAGCAGTGATTTCGGGACGGGGTCCTACGAGCAGTACTTC	CASSDFGTGSYEQYF
TRBD2	.	TRBV20-1	TRBJ2-3	TGCAGTGCTAGGGGACTAGCCCCTGAGGGTACGCAGTATTTT	CSARGLAPEGTQYF
.	.	TRBV6-6	TRBJ2-5	TGTGCCAGCAGCCCACGACTCAACCCCGGGGAGACCCAGTACTTC	CASSPRLNPGETQYF
TRBD1	.	TRBV20-1	TRBJ1-2	TGCAGTGCTAGAGATTGGCGGACAGGGGGCTATGGCTACACCTTC	CSARDWRTGGYGYTF
.	.	TRBV20-1	TRBJ2-1	TGCAGTGCTAGAGATGGGGGGAGGGGGAGCAATGAGCAGTTCTTC	CSARDGGRGSNEQFF
.	.	TRBV12-3/TRBV12-4	TRBJ2-1	TGTGCCAGCAGTTCCGAGAGTCTACTTGAGCAGTTCTTC	CASSSESLLEQFF
TRBD2	few	TRBV20-1	TRBJ2-1	TGCAGTGCAGATAGCGGGAGCCCCAATGAGCAGTTCTTC	CSADSGSPNEQFF
.	.	TRBV28	TRBJ2-7	TGTGCCAGCAGTTTTCGGGGGGCTGGCTACGAGCAGTACTTC	CASSFRGAGYEQYF
.	few	TRBV6-2/TRBV6-3	TRBJ1-2	TGTGCCAGCACCCAGGGGCCGGATAACTATGGCTACACCTTC	CASTQGPDNYGYTF
.	.	TRBV11-2	TRBJ1-2	TGTGCCAGCAGCTTAGGAGGACCTGGGGCATACACCTTC	CASSLGGPGAYTF
.	few	TRBV27	TRBJ1-4	TGTGCCAGCAGCCCCATCGGGTCGGGACTCTCAACTAATGAAAAACTGTTTTTT	CASSPIGSGLSTNEKLFF
.	many	TRBV20-1	TRBJ2-1	TGCAGTGCTGACCCCCAGGCGGGAATCTACAATGAGCAGTTCTTC	CSADPQAGIYNEQFF
TRBD1	few	TRBV20-1	TRBJ2-1	TGCAGTGCTAGGGACCCGGGACAGGGAAAGGCGGAGCAGTTCTTC	CSARDPGQGKAEQFF
.	.	TRBV7-8	TRBJ2-1	TGTGCCAGCAGCTCGTTACAGGAGAGCTCCTACAATGAGCAGTTCTTC	CASSSLQESSYNEQFF
TRBD2	.	TRBV4-3	TRBJ2-1	TGCGCCAGCAGCCAAGATTTGGGACTACCCTACAATGAGCAGTTCTTC	CASSQDLGLPYNEQFF
.	few	TRBV9	TRBJ1-2	TGTGCCAGCAGCGTAGGAGGCTACTATGGCTACACCTTC	CASSVGGYYGYTF
.	.	TRBV6-6	TRBJ1-2	TGTGCCACCCGGTTAGGCGCGGACTATGGCTACACCTTC	CATRLGADYGYTF
TRBD1	once	TRBV7-9	TRBJ1-2	TGTGCCAGCAGCACCTCCGGGACAGAAGCTAACTATGGCTACACCTTC	CASSTSGTEANYGYTF
TRBD1	.	TRBV15	TRBJ2-3	TGTGCCACCAGCAAGGACAGGGGCAGGCATACGCAGTATTTT	CATSKDRGRHTQYF
.	.	TRBV27	TRBJ2-1	TGTGCCAGCAGTTTAGAGCTAGCTTTCAAAGAGCAGTTCTTC	CASSLELAFKEQFF
.	.	TRBV12-3/TRBV12-4	TRBJ2-6	TGTGCCAGCAGTGCCCTCGACTCTGGGGCCAACGTCCTGACTTTC	CASSALDSGANVLTF
.	.	TRBV6-2/TRBV6-3	TRBJ1-2	TGTGCCAGCAGTTACTCCCTCTTCTACCTAGGTGGCTACACCTTC	CASSYSLFYLGGYTF